Described below is a single TCR beta chain sequence and its context. These data are taken from a study of shared clonotypes between healthy human individuals. Study as a whole: There were three CD4 naive, three CD4 memory, two CD8 naive and one CD8 memory plates per donor.

Trimming took 8 bases from V and 7 from J, leaving 23 bases between them. CDR1 and CDR2 from the germline V gene are MDHEN and SYDVKM. The CDR3 totals 15 residues. Clones were sequenced by immunoSEQ multiplex PCR, and TCRdb holds only the in-frame ones, with some missing. The sample records about a million clones, roughly 75% being singletons. Sequencing input: memory CD4+ T cells sorted from blood. The subset denotes: CD45RA-negative fraction. The J gene is TRBJ1-1, the V gene TRBV28, with TRBD1 as a possible D gene (5 bases). This TCR was recovered from a man between 18 and 29 years old in good health. CDR3 DNA: TGTGCCAGCTCGGGTGGGCTCAGGGTAATCATTGAAGCTTTCTTT. Its protein is CASSGGLRVIIEAFF.